The subject of this entry is one T cell receptor (beta chain). Germline values: CDR1 DFQATT, CDR2 SNEGSKA (reference sequence). The CDR3 loop spans 16 amino acids. The V gene lost 1 base and the J gene lost 0 bases, with 16 bases spanning the gap. The sample belongs to a study of T cells after yellow fever vaccination. TCRdb called the 5' RACE reads again in MiXCR, with one record for every CDR3 protein. The sample has approximately 600,000 distinct CDR3 sequences; about 12% are singletons. This chain connects TRBV20-1 to TRBJ2-7, with D possibly called TRBD1 or TRBD2 (5 bases each). Sequenced material: PBMCs, taken on the day of the yellow fever booster vaccination. This receptor was taken from a man aged 30-40 years who received the YFV17D yellow fever vaccine. As DNA, the CDR3 is TGCAGTGCTAGAGGTCCCCGGGACCAAAGCTCCTACGAGCAGTACTTC. Translation gives CSARGPRDQSSYEQYF.